Listed here are 20 T cell receptor beta chains from one sample, sequenced in a study of OX40 agonist ivuxolimab in advanced cancers. Assay: immunoSEQ multiplex PCR; the TCRdb copy retains only in-frame clones and omits some. The sample contains about 24,000 clones, 75% to 90% of which appear only once. The sample was CD4+ or CD8+ T cells sorted from blood, taken in a trial of the OX40 agonist ivuxolimab. The receptors were gathered from an adult with an advanced solid tumor such as melanoma, head and neck, liver or kidney cancer.

This chain uses TRBV5-1 with TRBJ1-2, with D unresolved. Germline CDR1 reads SGHRS; CDR2 reads YFSETQ. The germline V and J ends were trimmed by 4 bases and 2 bases, with 12 bases remaining between them. The CDR3 length is 14 residues. CDR3 amino acids: CASSPSAVNYGYTF. DNA of the CDR3: TGCGCCAGCAGCCCCTCCGCAGTCAACTATGGCTACACCTTC.

The chain uses TRBV30 and TRBJ1-3; D uncertain. Deletions cut 0 bases from V and 1 base from J, with 10 bases between. The CDR3 is 15 residues long. Germline V lookup: CDR1 GTSNPN, CDR2 SVGIG (reference sequence). CDR3 in DNA: TGTGCCTGGAGTGTTCATTTCTATTCTGGAAACACCATATATTTT. Its translation: CAWSVHFYSGNTIYF.

The chain recombines TRBV5-4 with TRBJ2-1; D may be TRBD2 (6 bases). Trimming removed 7 bases at V and 5 bases at J, with 19 bases between. The CDR3 has 15 residues. Germline V gives CDR1 SGHNT, CDR2 YYREEE (reference sequence). This chain's CDR3 is CASGLGGIRDNEQFF. CDR3 DNA sequence: TGTGCCAGCGGACTTGGCGGGATTAGGGACAATGAGCAGTTCTTC.

The V call is TRBV16, the J call TRBJ2-3, with 7 bases aligning to TRBD2. Germline assignment: CDR1 KGHSY and CDR2 FQNENV. V dropped 3 bases and J dropped 2; count of bases not matched to a gene: 8. CDR3 length equals 16 residues. CDR3 loop: CASSHLASGFTDTQYF. In DNA form, the CDR3 reads TGTGCCAGCAGCCATTTGGCTAGCGGATTCACAGATACGCAGTATTTT.

The chain links TRBV6-5 to TRBJ1-2, with D uncertain. The CDR3 has 14 amino acids. The V gene lost 6 bases and the J gene lost 5 bases, with 16 bases spanning the gap. Germline assignment: CDR1 MNHEY and CDR2 SVGAGI. The CDR3 coding sequence is TGTGCCAGCAGACGATCTGAGGGCGGATATGGCTACACCTTC. This encodes CASRRSEGGYGYTF.

This clone was recorded once. The chain combines TRBV6-5 with TRBJ2-1; 7 nucleotides match TRBD2. The CDR3 is 16 amino acids. Trimming took 2 bases from V and 7 from J; bases not matched to a gene: 11. Germline V lookup: CDR1 MNHEY, CDR2 SVGAGI. The CDR3 DNA sequence: TGTGCCAGCAGTTACAGAGTGGGAGGGCGGGGGAATGAGCAGTTCTTC. Its protein product is CASSYRVGGRGNEQFF.

This sequence joins TRBV11-2 and TRBJ1-2; D is perhaps TRBD1 (5 bases). The ends were cut back, 6 bases at V and 0 bases at J, with 17 bases in the middle. The germline gives CDR1 SGHAT, CDR2 FQNNGV. The length of the CDR3 is 16 residues. The CDR3 region has the DNA TGTGCCAGCAGACTAGAGTGGGGGAACGCTAACTATGGCTACACCTTC. Translation gives CASRLEWGNANYGYTF.

V and J are TRBV29-1 and TRBJ1-1; D uncertain. CDR1 is SQVTM, CDR2 ANQGSEA, per germline. V was trimmed by 0 bases and J by 1 base, leaving 6 bases between them. This CDR3 has 13 amino acids. CDR3 DNA sequence: TGCAGCGTTGAAGAGGGAACGAACACTGAAGCTTTCTTT. Translating it yields CSVEEGTNTEAFF.

The chain employs TRBV5-6 and TRBJ1-6; TRBD1 matches 8 bases. Germline V gene data show CDR1 as SGHDT and CDR2 as YYEEEE. After removal of 3 bases from V and 10 bases from J, the junction contained 3 bases not matched to a gene. This CDR3 contains 13 residues. This chain's CDR3 is CASSSDRVSPLHF. CDR3 DNA sequence: TGTGCCAGCAGCTCGGACAGGGTCTCACCCCTCCACTTT.

The chain has TRBV18 and TRBJ2-5; 7 bases line up with TRBD1. With V trimmed by 6 bases and J by 3 bases, 13 bases remained unmatched. Germline V gene data show CDR1 as KGHSH and CDR2 as LQKENI. The CDR3 covers 16 residues. CDR3 nucleotides: TGTGCCAGCTCTCTTAACCTTGGGACAGATGAAGAGACCCAGTACTTC. Translated: CASSLNLGTDEETQYF.

The chain is built from TRBV11-3 and TRBJ2-7; possibly TRBD1 or TRBD2 for D (5 bases each). V was shortened by 5 bases and J by 7 bases, with 18 bases between the two germline ends. This CDR3 contains 14 residues. CDR1 SGHNT and CDR2 YENEEA come from the germline V gene. This CDR3 reads CASSQAGTPYEQYF. CDR3 DNA: TGTGCCAGCAGCCAGGCCGGGACGCCTTATGAGCAGTACTTC. The whole variable domain, remainder taken from reference TRBV11-3 and TRBJ2-7, is EAGVVQSPRYKIIEKKQPVAFWCNPISGHNTLYWYLQNLGQGPELLIRYENEEAVDDSQLPKDRFSAERLKGVDSTLKIQPAELGDSAVYLCASSQAGTPYEQYFGPGTRLTVT.

The J gene is TRBJ1-1, the V gene TRBV5-1; a weak D match, TRBD1 (5 bases). This CDR3 region has 19 residues. The V gene lost 5 bases and the J gene lost 1 base, with 27 bases spanning the gap. Germline V gene data show CDR1 as SGHRS and CDR2 as YFSETQ. The CDR3 nucleotides are TGCGCCAGCAGTTCTCGTCCCCTGGACACAAGCACTGGGAACACTGAAGCTTTCTTT. Its translation: CASSSRPLDTSTGNTEAFF.

This rearrangement joins TRBV5-1 to TRBJ1-2, with TRBD1 matching over 8 bases. CDR1 and CDR2 from the germline V gene are SGHRS and YFSETQ. This CDR3 contains 14 residues. Trimming took 4 bases from V and 7 from J; bases not matched to a gene: 9. The CDR3 DNA is TGCGCCAGCAGCCTACATGGACAGGGTAGTGGCTACACCTTC. Translation gives CASSLHGQGSGYTF. Full variable domain (missing parts from reference TRBV5-1 and TRBJ1-2): KAGVTQTPRYLIKTRGQQVTLSCSPISGHRSVSWYQQTPGQGLQFLFEYFSETQRNKGNFPGRFSGRQFSNSRSEMNVSTLELGDSALYLCASSLHGQGSGYTFGSGTRLTVV.

This clone was observed a few times. The J gene is TRBJ2-1, the V gene TRBV11-2, with TRBD1 as a possible D gene (6 bases). The germline V gene has CDR1 SGHAT and CDR2 FQNNGV. The CDR3 length is 15 residues. V shed 5 bases and J shed 8 bases, with 19 bases lying between them. The CDR3: CASSKGPPRGYEQFF. Here the CDR3 DNA reads TGTGCCAGCAGCAAGGGACCCCCTAGGGGGTATGAGCAGTTCTTC.

The chain combines TRBV7-9 with TRBJ1-1, with 8 bases aligning to TRBD1. Germline V gives CDR1 SEHNR, CDR2 FQNEAQ (reference sequence). With 7 bases clipped from V and 3 bases from J, the junction kept 10 bases outside the gene matches. The CDR3 is 15 amino acids. The CDR3 DNA reads as TGTGCCAGCAACCCAGGACAGGGCGGTGACACTGAAGCTTTCTTT. This encodes CASNPGQGGDTEAFF.

This clone occurred a few times. This chain links TRBV6-6 with TRBJ1-5; D ambiguous. Trimming cost V 5 bases and J 10 bases, with 9 bases left between them. Looked up from germline, CDR1 is MNHNY and CDR2 is SVGAGI (reference sequence). This CDR3 has 11 amino acids. The CDR3 DNA sequence: TGTGCCAGCAGTCCGGGCTCCCCCCAGCATTTT. This encodes CASSPGSPQHF.

The V gene is TRBV4-1, the J gene TRBJ1-3; a possible D gene is TRBD1 (6 bases). Per germline, CDR1 MGHRA and CDR2 YSYEKL. Trimming shortened V by 0 bases and J by 3 bases, and 15 bases separated the two germline ends. The CDR3 loop spans 17 amino acids. CDR3 residues: CASSQDLRQAYGNTIYF. The CDR3, as DNA: TGCGCCAGCAGCCAAGACCTCCGACAGGCCTATGGAAACACCATATATTTT.

The chain carries TRBV5-1 and TRBJ2-5; the match to TRBD1 covers 9 bases. Germline V gene lookup returns CDR1 SGHRS and CDR2 YFSETQ. J was trimmed by 5 bases and V by 4 bases; bases with no gene match: 6. This CDR3 has 14 amino acids. The CDR3 loop is CASSRDRAEETQYF. The CDR3 DNA follows: TGCGCCAGCAGCCGGGACAGGGCGGAGGAGACCCAGTACTTC. Supplemented by reference TRBV5-1 and TRBJ2-5, the full variable domain reads KAGVTQTPRYLIKTRGQQVTLSCSPISGHRSVSWYQQTPGQGLQFLFEYFSETQRNKGNFPGRFSGRQFSNSRSEMNVSTLELGDSALYLCASSRDRAEETQYFGPGTRLLVL.

This chain joins TRBV2 and TRBJ1-4; D unclear. V lost 6 bases and J 3 bases, leaving 8 bases between the germline ends. Germline assignment: CDR1 SNHLY and CDR2 FYNNEI. This CDR3 has 13 residues. CDR3 amino acids: CASRWSPNEKLFF. In DNA, the CDR3 is TGTGCCAGCAGGTGGAGCCCTAATGAAAAACTGTTTTTT.

The chain carries TRBV9 and TRBJ2-1; D remains ambiguous. CDR1 is SGDLS, CDR2 YYNGEE, per germline. The CDR3 covers 13 residues. V lost 0 bases and J 7 bases, leaving 8 bases between the germline ends. CDR3 coding DNA: TGTGCCAGCAGCGTAGTAGGGTGGAATGAGCAGTTCTTC. Residues: CASSVVGWNEQFF.